This T cell receptor (beta chain) was found in a study of shared clonotypes between healthy human individuals. Study in general: With ages of 18 to 49, the donors were two women and a few men.

As regards this clone: Its antigen is undetermined.

Several immunoSEQ 96-well plates shared each subset's DNA, each plate a replicate. The data were produced by immunoSEQ multiplex PCR, yet TCRdb's version contains in-frame clones alone and is incomplete. The top ten hold 0.55% to 0.7% of the sample, which has 900,000 to 1,200,000 clones, 78% seen once. The study, taken as a whole, reports: Some clonotypes were shared by all four sorted-subset donors, while others were not shared. The non-shared ones had lower generation probabilities than the shared ones.

Germline CDR1 and CDR2: WSHSY and SAAADI. CDR3 length: 18 amino acids. After removal of 7 bases from V and 6 bases from J, the junction contained 11 bases not matched to a gene. The study separated CD4+ cells into CD45RA+ naive and CD45RA-negative memory subsets. This clonotype was obtained from a man younger than 35 in good health. Some clones in this sample may be carry-over from other donors' samples. Input material: memory CD4+ T cells from PBMCs. The subset denotes: CD45RA-negative fraction. This sequence joins TRBV10-2 and TRBJ2-2; 16 bases are shared with TRBD2. The CDR3 sequence: CASTGLAGGPYDAGELFF. The CDR3 DNA reads as TGCGCCAGCACGGGACTAGCGGGAGGGCCTTATGATGCCGGGGAGCTGTTTTTT.